The source of this T cell receptor (beta chain) is a study of shared clonotypes between healthy human individuals. On the study more broadly: The cohort had a couple of women and a few men, ages 18 to 49.

Whole-study findings and limits: Non-shared clonotypes were found to have lower generation probabilities than the clonotypes that were shared by all four of the sorted-subset donors. Naive subsets usually exceeded memory subsets in estimated richness.

CDR3 length equals 15 residues. Germline lookup yields CDR1 MDHEN and CDR2 SYDVKM. Comment on this clone: Its target is not known.

Per the original data handling: ImmunoSEQ supplied junction-only sequences lacking quality scores, so filtering was different. The protocol was immunoSEQ multiplex PCR, while the TCRdb copy is restricted to in-frame clones and leaves out a portion. That table is the source of V, J and clone size, and D and trimming were worked out from the DNA. The sample contains under 550,000 clones, 90% to 97% of which appear only once. The chain couples TRBV28 to TRBJ2-5, with 7 bases fitting TRBD1. The J call could be wrong; TRBJ2-7 is a better fit for the DNA end. The sequence came from a woman aged 30 to 39 in good health. The sample was naive CD4+ T cells sorted from blood. As to subset: CD45RA+ positively selected. CDR3 nucleotides: TGTGCCAGCAGTTCCCCTGGGACAGAACCCTACGAGCAGTACTTC. Protein: CASSSPGTEPYEQYF.